This entry lists 8 T cell receptor beta chains sequenced from one sample in a study of cytotoxic CD8 clonotypes in ibrutinib-treated CLL. Profiling relied on immunoSEQ multiplex PCR, and the TCRdb table lists in-frame clones only, not all of them. The sample has just over 45,000 clones; around 68% are singletons. This specimen was PBMCs, taken after 12 months of ibrutinib treatment. The receptors originated from a human donor with chronic lymphocytic leukemia.

The J gene is TRBJ1-1, the V gene TRBV11-2; D is unresolved. CDR1 SGHAT and CDR2 FQNNGV come from the germline V gene. The CDR3 is made up of 14 amino acids. Trimming pared 1 base from V and 4 bases from J, leaving 10 bases between. This CDR3 is CASSLVSLTTEAFF. The CDR3 DNA reads TGTGCCAGCAGCTTAGTATCGCTAACCACTGAAGCTTTCTTT.

The gene calls are TRBV19 and TRBJ2-7; 8 bases align to TRBD2. The CDR3 spans 14 residues. The junction had 4 bases not matched to a gene; V was cut back by 6 bases and J by 0 bases. Germline V gene lookup returns CDR1 LNHDA and CDR2 SQIVND (reference sequence). CDR3 sequence (DNA): TGTGCCAGTAGCCAAGCGGGGGACTCCTACGAGCAGTACTTC. Translating gives CASSQAGDSYEQYF.

The chain joins TRBV7-8 to TRBJ2-7, with D unclear. The CDR3 contains 12 residues. The V and J ends lost 6 bases and 9 bases respectively, with 15 bases between them. Germline CDR1 and CDR2: SGHVS and FQNEAQ. The CDR3 bases are TGTGCCAGCAGTTCGGACGAAGCTTGGCAGTACTTC. Protein: CASSSDEAWQYF.

This clone was found a few times. The chain is built from TRBV9 and TRBJ2-3; no reliable D call. The CDR3 totals 12 residues. Trimming removed 3 bases at V and 4 bases at J, with 6 bases between. The germline V gene encodes CDR1 SGDLS and CDR2 YYNGEE. CDR3 DNA: TGTGCCAGCAGCGCGGACGCAGATACGCAGTATTTT. It translates to CASSADADTQYF.

This chain links TRBV11-1 with TRBJ1-1, with D uncertain. The CDR3 consists of 18 residues. Germline V gene lookup returns CDR1 SGHAT and CDR2 FQDESV (reference sequence). The V gene lost 5 bases and the J gene lost 3 bases, with 25 bases spanning the gap. CDR3 loop: CASSTATGPPPWHTEAFF. The CDR3 region has the DNA TGTGCCAGCAGCACCGCGACGGGCCCACCGCCCTGGCACACTGAAGCTTTCTTT.

This clone was seen only a few times. The V gene is TRBV11-2, the J gene TRBJ2-7; D ambiguous. Germline V gene sequence: CDR1 SGHAT, CDR2 FQNNGV. This CDR3 spans 14 amino acids. The V and J ends lost 3 bases and 2 bases respectively, with 11 bases between them. CDR3 sequence: CASSLSTFTYEQYF. The CDR3 bases are TGTGCCAGCAGCTTGTCGACCTTTACCTACGAGCAGTACTTC.

This sequence joins TRBV11-2 and TRBJ2-5; tentative D call: TRBD1 (5 bases). V lost 3 bases and J lost 2, with 10 bases in between. Per germline, CDR1 SGHAT and CDR2 FQNNGV. The CDR3 is 14 amino acids. The CDR3 region is CASSFIQGQETQYF. In nucleotides, the CDR3 is TGTGCCAGCAGCTTCATCCAGGGTCAAGAGACCCAGTACTTC.

The chain recombines TRBV7-8 with TRBJ1-2; D unresolved. Trimming stripped 5 bases from V and 7 bases from J, with 17 bases between. CDR1 is SGHVS, CDR2 FQNEAQ, per germline. The length of the CDR3 is 14 residues. CDR3 region: CASSPRGEGSGYTF. In DNA, the CDR3 is TGTGCCAGCAGCCCCCGTGGGGAGGGCTCTGGCTACACCTTC.